Following are 29 T cell receptor beta chains from one sample sequenced in a study of cytomegalovirus exposure and HLA in healthy donors. A multiplex PCR was run with 60 Vbeta primers and 13 Jbeta primers. Sequencing was performed with immunoSEQ multiplex PCR; in TCRdb, only in-frame clones are kept and a portion is missing. The sample contains some 120,000 clones, 76% of which appear only once. Sequencing was performed on PBMCs. The receptors originated from a man aged 50 to 60 in good health and CMV-seronegative.

J is TRBJ1-4 and V is TRBV5-4; D unclear. Trimming took 0 bases from V and 8 from J, leaving 11 bases between them. This CDR3 region has 14 residues. Germline-derived CDR1 and CDR2 are SGHNT and YYREEE (reference sequence). The CDR3 spells CASSLDSTREKLFF. The CDR3 nucleotides read TGTGCCAGCAGCTTGGACAGTACCCGCGAAAAACTGTTTTTT.

The J gene is TRBJ2-7, the V gene TRBV19; 12 bases line up with TRBD2. The length of the CDR3 is 13 residues. V gave up 5 bases and J gave up 7 bases; unmatched junction bases: 3. The germline CDR1 and CDR2 sequences are LNHDA and SQIVND (reference sequence). CDR3 sequence (DNA): TGTGCCAGTAGTGCTAGCGGGGGGGAGGAGCAGTACTTC. It codes for CASSASGGEEQYF. Based on the CDR3 plus reference TRBV19 and TRBJ2-7, the full variable domain is DGGITQSPKYLFRKEGQNVTLSCEQNLNHDAMYWYRQDPGQGLRLIYYSQIVNDFQKGDIAEGYSVSREKKESFPLTVTSAQKNPTAFYLCASSASGGEEQYFGPGTRLTVT.

The J gene is TRBJ2-6, the V gene TRBV5-1, with D possibly TRBD1 on 5 matching bases. This CDR3 is 17 amino acids long. Deletions cut 1 base from V and 3 bases from J, with 14 bases between. Germline-derived CDR1 and CDR2 are SGHRS and YFSETQ. As DNA, the CDR3 is TGCGCCAGCAGCTTGAACCAGGGTCAAGGTGGGGCCAACGTCCTGACTTTC. Translated: CASSLNQGQGGANVLTF.

This rearrangement joins TRBV6-4 to TRBJ2-3; no firm D call. Trimming cost V 5 bases and J 6 bases, with 12 bases left between them. Germline loops: CDR1 MRHNA, CDR2 SNTAGT. The CDR3 spans 13 residues. The chain's CDR3 is CASSLMALDTQYF. The CDR3 bases are TGTGCCAGCAGTCTTATGGCCCTGGATACGCAGTATTTT.

The chain has TRBV5-1 and TRBJ1-1; D not certain. Trimming took 4 bases from V and 0 from J, leaving 7 bases between them. The germline gives CDR1 SGHRS, CDR2 YFSETQ. The CDR3 is 13 residues long. Here the CDR3 DNA reads TGCGCCAGCAGCGCGTCCGTGAACACTGAAGCTTTCTTT. Its translation is CASSASVNTEAFF.

The chain combines TRBV19 with TRBJ2-3; 7 positions agree with TRBD1. The CDR3 totals 18 residues. The junction had 13 bases not matched to a gene; V was cut back by 3 bases and J by 1 base. Germline CDR1 is LNHDA and CDR2 is SQIVND (reference sequence). For the CDR3, the DNA is TGTGCCAGTAGTATCTTAGGGGCGATTCAGGGGGGCACAGATACGCAGTATTTT. It translates to CASSILGAIQGGTDTQYF. Using reference TRBV19 and TRBJ2-3 for the parts outside the CDR3, the full variable domain is DGGITQSPKYLFRKEGQNVTLSCEQNLNHDAMYWYRQDPGQGLRLIYYSQIVNDFQKGDIAEGYSVSREKKESFPLTVTSAQKNPTAFYLCASSILGAIQGGTDTQYFGPGTRLTVL.

The genes are TRBV7-2 and TRBJ2-3; the match to TRBD1 covers 7 bases. The CDR3 contains 15 residues. The trim removed 4 bases at V and 2 bases at J, leaving 6 bases unmatched. Germline CDR1 is SGHTA and CDR2 is FQGNSA. This chain's CDR3 is CASSSGGHPTDTQYF. CDR3 sequence (DNA): TGTGCCAGCAGCTCAGGGGGACACCCCACAGATACGCAGTATTTT.

The chain uses TRBV11-3 and TRBJ2-3; 8 nucleotides agree with TRBD2. With V trimmed by 3 bases and J by 6 bases, 8 bases remained unmatched. The V gene's germline CDR1 is SGHNT and CDR2 YENEEA. CDR3 length equals 15 residues. The CDR3 DNA reads as TGTGCCAGCAGCTTTGGCGGGGGGTCCCGGGATACGCAGTATTTT. It specifies CASSFGGGSRDTQYF.

The chain has TRBV11-3 and TRBJ2-1, with 7 bases fitting TRBD1. This CDR3 is built from 15 residues. V was pared by 3 bases and J by 6 bases, with 8 bases of the junction left unmatched. Germline-derived CDR1 and CDR2 are SGHNT and YENEEA. CDR3 sequence (DNA): TGTGCCAGCAGCTTGAACCGGGACAGATCCAATGAGCAGTTCTTC. Amino acids: CASSLNRDRSNEQFF.

This clone has just a few counts. This chain joins TRBV9 and TRBJ1-3, with D maybe TRBD1 (5 bases). CDR3 length equals 16 residues. Per the germline V gene, CDR1 is SGDLS and CDR2 is YYNGEE. V lost 0 bases and J lost 2, with 12 bases in between. The DNA of the CDR3 is TGTGCCAGCAGCGTAGATCCAGGGAATGCTGGAAACACCATATATTTT. Residues: CASSVDPGNAGNTIYF.

The rearrangement links TRBV19 to TRBJ2-1; 8 nucleotides agree with TRBD1. Per the germline V gene, CDR1 is LNHDA and CDR2 is SQIVND (reference sequence). The CDR3 is made up of 14 amino acids. Germline trimming cut 1 base from V and 7 bases from J; bases unmatched to any gene: 3. The CDR3 coding sequence is TGTGCCAGTAGTATAGGTCAGGGGGCAAATGAGCAGTTCTTC. Its protein product is CASSIGQGANEQFF.

The chain couples TRBV10-3 to TRBJ1-2; D unclear. CDR3 length: 16 residues. Trimming removed 0 bases at V and 2 bases at J, with 13 bases between. Germline V CDR1 and CDR2: ENHRY, SYGVKD. This CDR3 is CAISESREWRNYGYTF. For the CDR3, the DNA is TGTGCCATCAGTGAGTCGAGGGAGTGGAGGAACTATGGCTACACCTTC.

Remarks on this clone: Other nucleotide sequences in the sample specify the same CDR3. The chain uses TRBV4-1 and TRBJ2-7, with 11 bases fitting TRBD1. The ends lost 1 base at V and 7 bases at J; junction bases unmatched: 12. Germline CDR1 is MGHRA and CDR2 is YSYEKL. The CDR3 extends over 17 amino acids. CDR3 DNA sequence: TGCGCCAGCAGCCAAGGGGCTGGGACAGGGGGTCTCGGAGAGCAGTACGTC. Translated: CASSQGAGTGGLGEQYV.

V usage is TRBV29-1 and J usage is TRBJ2-3, with TRBD1 identical over 7 bases. J was trimmed by 6 bases and V by 7 bases; bases with no gene match: 4. This CDR3 spans 11 amino acids. Germline V gene data show CDR1 as SQVTM and CDR2 as ANQGSEA. The CDR3 sequence: CSETQGDTQYF. In DNA, the CDR3 is TGCAGCGAAACACAGGGGGATACGCAGTATTTT.

This clone was counted between two and nine times. V and J are TRBV4-1 and TRBJ1-1; TRBD1 agrees at 9 bases. This CDR3 comprises 16 residues. Germline assignment: CDR1 MGHRA and CDR2 YSYEKL. The J segment lost 5 bases and the V segment lost 2 bases, leaving 9 bases of the junction unmatched. The CDR3 DNA sequence: TGCGCCAGCAGCCAACGGGACAGGGTCGTCAGAACTGAAGCTTTCTTT. This codes for CASSQRDRVVRTEAFF.

V and J are TRBV19 and TRBJ1-1, with 9 positions matching TRBD1. V shed 6 bases and J 4 bases; nucleotides not matched to a gene: 9. Germline-derived CDR1 and CDR2 are LNHDA and SQIVND (reference sequence). CDR3 length equals 15 residues. CDR3 nucleotides: TGTGCCAGTAGACCACAGGGGGCGCGTTCCACTGAAGCTTTCTTT. Its translation: CASRPQGARSTEAFF.

The V call is TRBV6-5, the J call TRBJ1-2, with D possibly TRBD1 on 6 matching bases. There are 14 residues in the CDR3. V dropped 0 bases and J dropped 7 bases, with 12 bases sitting between them. Germline values: CDR1 MNHEY, CDR2 SVGAGI. CDR3 in amino acids: CASSYSTRGAGYTF. The CDR3 DNA sequence: TGTGCCAGCAGTTACTCGACCAGGGGTGCTGGCTACACCTTC.

The chain recombines TRBV5-4 with TRBJ2-5; a possible D gene is TRBD1 (5 bases). Germline V gene sequence: CDR1 SGHNT, CDR2 YYREEE (reference sequence). The CDR3 is 15 residues long. V was trimmed by 4 bases and J by 3 bases, leaving 16 bases between them. DNA of the CDR3: TGTGCCAGCAGCACCCGGACCAGGGCGGAAGAGACCCAGTACTTC. It is translated as CASSTRTRAEETQYF.

V is TRBV18 and J is TRBJ1-1; 7 positions agree with TRBD1. Trimming removed 3 bases from V and 5 bases from J; junction bases left unmatched: 9. The CDR3 has 15 residues. Per germline, CDR1 KGHSH and CDR2 LQKENI. This CDR3 reads CASSPPGQGGTEAFF. The DNA of the CDR3 is TGTGCCAGCTCACCCCCGGGGCAGGGGGGAACTGAAGCTTTCTTT.

This clone was observed a handful of times. V gene TRBV6-5 combines with J gene TRBJ2-6; weak D call: TRBD2 (5 bases). Germline CDR1 is MNHEY and CDR2 is SVGAGI. The CDR3 length is 15 residues. Trimming removed 6 bases at V and 3 bases at J, with 12 bases between. CDR3: CASRIGEYGANVLTF. In DNA form, the CDR3 reads TGTGCCAGCAGGATTGGGGAGTATGGGGCCAACGTCCTGACTTTC.

CDR3 sequence (DNA): TGCGCCAGCAGCCATGGCCGAGGGACAGGGGGCAACTACGAGCAGTACTTC. Translating gives CASSHGRGTGGNYEQYF. This chain uses TRBV4-3 with TRBJ2-7; 12 bases line up with TRBD1. Germline assignment: CDR1 LGHNA and CDR2 YSLEER. V trimming: 3 bases; J trimming: 3 bases; junction bases outside the gene matches: 9. The CDR3 has 17 amino acids.

The chain uses TRBV14 and TRBJ1-1; 11 bases map to TRBD1. The CDR3 is 13 amino acids. CDR1 is SGHDN and CDR2 is FVKESK in the germline V gene. Losses at the gene ends were 6 bases for V and 5 bases for J; bases not matched to a gene: 2. The CDR3 bases are TGTGCCAGCAGGGGACAGGGGGTTACTGAAGCTTTCTTT. Amino acids: CASRGQGVTEAFF.

CDR3 DNA: TGTGCCAGCAGCTTAGGCGGGGGGGGGTACGAGCAGTACTTC. It yields the protein CASSLGGGGYEQYF. The rearrangement joins TRBV11-2 to TRBJ2-7; 9 nucleotides agree with TRBD2. V shed 1 base and J 4 bases; nucleotides not matched to a gene: 2. The CDR3 loop spans 14 amino acids. Per the germline V gene, CDR1 is SGHAT and CDR2 is FQNNGV. Full variable domain (rest looked up from reference TRBV11-2 and TRBJ2-7): EAGVAQSPRYKIIEKRQSVAFWCNPISGHATLYWYQQILGQGPKLLIQFQNNGVVDDSQLPKDRFSAERLKGVDSTLKIQPAKLEDSAVYLCASSLGGGGYEQYFGPGTRLTVT.

This clone was counted a few times. V and J are TRBV30 and TRBJ1-6, with D possibly matching TRBD1 (6 bases). V lost 0 bases and J 9 bases, leaving 21 bases between the germline ends. The CDR3 has 17 residues. CDR1 and CDR2 (germline): GTSNPN, SVGIG (reference sequence). The CDR3 loop is CAWSVRGGQGLRSPLHF. The DNA for the CDR3 is TGTGCCTGGAGTGTACGGGGGGGGCAGGGACTTCGTTCACCCCTCCACTTT.

The CDR3 DNA reads as TGTGCCAGCAGCTTTAGACAGGGGGAAAGCTCTGGGGCCAACGTCCTGACTTTC. The encoded protein is CASSFRQGESSGANVLTF. This chain joins TRBV11-2 and TRBJ2-6; 9 nucleotides match TRBD1. V was pared by 3 bases and J by 0 bases, with 6 bases of the junction left unmatched. In germline, CDR1 is SGHAT, CDR2 FQNNGV. The CDR3 is 18 residues long.

The rearrangement links TRBV27 to TRBJ2-3; D may be TRBD1 (5 bases). Germline loops: CDR1 MNHEY, CDR2 SMNVEV (reference sequence). The V gene lost 0 bases and the J gene lost 4 bases, with 8 bases spanning the gap. This CDR3 has 14 amino acids. The CDR3 sequence is CASSLSRQSDTQYF. The CDR3 DNA sequence: TGTGCCAGCAGTTTATCCCGACAGTCAGATACGCAGTATTTT.

The chain links TRBV28 to TRBJ1-5; D possibly corresponds to TRBD1 (5 bases). CDR1 MDHEN and CDR2 SYDVKM come from the germline V gene. There are 15 residues in the CDR3. Between the trimmed V and J ends, which lost 2 bases and 6 bases, there was a span of 14 bases. CDR3 coding DNA: TGTGCCAGCAGTTTACGGACCTCCCAGGGTCAGCCCCAGCATTTT. Translation gives CASSLRTSQGQPQHF.

V gene TRBV7-8 combines with J gene TRBJ1-4, with TRBD1 matching 9 bases. The germline V gene encodes CDR1 SGHVS and CDR2 FQNEAQ. Trimming cost V 5 bases and J 7 bases; bases outside gene matches: 8. The CDR3 runs to 15 residues. The CDR3 sequence: CASSPGTGLSEKLFF. The CDR3 DNA reads TGTGCCAGCAGCCCGGGGACAGGGCTGAGTGAAAAACTGTTTTTT.

This chain links TRBV7-9 with TRBJ2-1, with 9 positions matching TRBD2. CDR1 SEHNR and CDR2 FQNEAQ come from the germline V gene (reference sequence). The ends lost 5 bases at V and 4 bases at J; junction bases unmatched: 6. The CDR3 totals 15 residues. Written as DNA, the CDR3 is TGTGCCAGCAGCGCCTCTAGCGGGGCTTACAATGAGCAGTTCTTC. This encodes CASSASSGAYNEQFF. Full variable domain (rest looked up from reference TRBV7-9 and TRBJ2-1): DTGVSQNPRHKITKRGQNVTFRCDPISEHNRLYWYRQTLGQGPEFLTYFQNEAQLEKSRLLSDRFSAERPKGSFSTLEIQRTEQGDSAMYLCASSASSGAYNEQFFGPGTRLTVL.